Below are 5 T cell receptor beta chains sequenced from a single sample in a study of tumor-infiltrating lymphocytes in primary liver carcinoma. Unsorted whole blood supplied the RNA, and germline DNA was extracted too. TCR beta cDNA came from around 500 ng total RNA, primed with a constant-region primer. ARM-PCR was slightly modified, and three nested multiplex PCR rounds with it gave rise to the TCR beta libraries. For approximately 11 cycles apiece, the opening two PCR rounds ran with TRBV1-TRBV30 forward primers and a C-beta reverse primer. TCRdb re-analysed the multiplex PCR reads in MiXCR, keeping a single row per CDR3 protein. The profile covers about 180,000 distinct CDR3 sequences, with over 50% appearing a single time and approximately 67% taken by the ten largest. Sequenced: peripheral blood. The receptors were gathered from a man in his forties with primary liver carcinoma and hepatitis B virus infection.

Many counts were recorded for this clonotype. CDR3 coding DNA: TGTGCCAGCAGCTTGAGTAATGAGCAGTTCTTC. Amino acids: CASSLSNEQFF. The V and J genes are TRBV5-4 and TRBJ2-1; the D is unclear. The CDR3 contains 11 residues. The germline V gene has CDR1 SGHNT and CDR2 YYREEE (reference sequence). V lost 1 base and J lost 7, with 3 bases in between.

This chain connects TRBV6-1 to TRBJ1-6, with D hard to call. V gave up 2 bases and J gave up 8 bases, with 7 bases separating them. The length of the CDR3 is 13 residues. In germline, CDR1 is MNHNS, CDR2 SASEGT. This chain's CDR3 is CASSEQRYSPLHF. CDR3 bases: TGTGCCAGCAGTGAACAGAGGTATTCACCCCTCCACTTT.

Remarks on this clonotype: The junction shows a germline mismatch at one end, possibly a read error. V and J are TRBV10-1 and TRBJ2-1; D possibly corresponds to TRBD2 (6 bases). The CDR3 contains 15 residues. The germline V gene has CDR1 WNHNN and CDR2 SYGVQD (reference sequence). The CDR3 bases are TGCACCAGCAGTGACAGTTGGACTAACTACAATGAGCAGTTCTTC. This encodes CTSSDSWTNYNEQFF.

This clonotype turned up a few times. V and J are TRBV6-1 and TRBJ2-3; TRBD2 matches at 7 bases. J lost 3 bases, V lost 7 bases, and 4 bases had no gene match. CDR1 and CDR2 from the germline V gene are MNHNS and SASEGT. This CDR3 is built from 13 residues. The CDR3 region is CASTLGGTDTQYF. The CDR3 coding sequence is TGTGCCAGCACCCTCGGGGGGACAGATACGCAGTATTTT.

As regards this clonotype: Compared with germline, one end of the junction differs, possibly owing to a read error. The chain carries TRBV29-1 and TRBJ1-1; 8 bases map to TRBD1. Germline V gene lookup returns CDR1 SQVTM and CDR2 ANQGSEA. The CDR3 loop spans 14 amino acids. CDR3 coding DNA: TGCAGCGTCGGGACCGTCTCAGGGGGCACTGAAGCTTGCTTT. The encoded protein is CSVGTVSGGTEACF.